Listed here are 17 T cell receptor beta chains from one sample, sequenced in a study of post-analysis software for immune sequencing data. TCR beta cDNA libraries included unique molecular identifiers. TCRdb fed the PCR reads into MiXCR, producing one record per CDR3 protein. The data contain roughly 800,000 distinct CDR3 sequences, 25% to 30% of them singletons. Broader study findings: Elevated frequency relative to controls characterized 4 or 5 TRBV segments in patients, TRBV5-6, TRBV5-1 and TRBV20-1 among them.

These TCRs' antigens remain unknown. Sequenced: blood. The receptors stem from a girl aged 10 to 17 with multiple sclerosis.

This rearrangement joins TRBV12-3 or TRBV12-4 to TRBJ2-1, with 8 bases that match TRBD2. J gave up 7 bases and V 5 bases, and 10 bases lay outside the gene matches. The CDR3 is 15 amino acids. The CDR3 DNA follows: TGTGCCAGCAGTCAAGGACTAGCTCAGGGGAATGAGCAGTTCTTC. Translation gives CASSQGLAQGNEQFF.

The chain combines TRBV12-3 or TRBV12-4 with TRBJ1-1, with 7 nucleotides matching TRBD1. V lost 6 bases to trimming and J lost 4 bases; unmatched junction nucleotides: 8. CDR3 length: 14 amino acids. CDR3 protein: CASSKDDRVTEAFF. DNA of the CDR3: TGTGCCAGCAGCAAGGATGACAGGGTCACTGAAGCTTTCTTT.

The chain carries TRBV5-1 and TRBJ2-2, with unresolved D. This CDR3 has 13 residues. Germline-derived CDR1 and CDR2 are SGHRS and YFSETQ. V lost 4 bases to trimming and J lost 3 bases, with 7 bases between them. This CDR3 is CASSLDHTGELFF. The CDR3 DNA sequence: TGCGCCAGCAGCCTCGATCACACCGGGGAGCTGTTTTTT.

This clonotype was counted at least ten times. The chain combines TRBV4-1 with TRBJ2-5, with D unclear. Trimming cost V 3 bases and J 1 base, with 9 bases left between them. Germline V gene data show CDR1 as MGHRA and CDR2 as YSYEKL. The CDR3 loop spans 14 amino acids. CDR3 sequence: CASSQTRSQETQYF. CDR3 nucleotide sequence: TGCGCCAGCAGCCAGACCAGGAGCCAAGAGACCCAGTACTTC.

The chain links TRBV15 to TRBJ1-5; TRBD1 might be the D (5 bases). Germline CDR1 LNHNV, CDR2 YYDKDF (reference sequence). The CDR3 is 16 residues long. V lost 0 bases, J lost 7 bases, and 16 bases lay in between. The CDR3 reads CATSRDGAGLNQPQHF. In nucleotides, the CDR3 is TGTGCCACCAGCAGAGATGGGGCAGGGCTAAACCAGCCCCAGCATTTT.

In its sample, this clonotype was seen once. This chain connects TRBV6-1 to TRBJ1-2; a possible D gene is TRBD1 (5 bases). CDR1 and CDR2 (germline): MNHNS, SASEGT. Between the trimmed V and J ends, which lost 5 bases and 4 bases, there was a span of 17 bases. The length of the CDR3 is 15 residues. The CDR3 DNA is TGTGCCAGCAGTCAAATGACAGCAGTAACCTATGGCTACACCTTC. This encodes CASSQMTAVTYGYTF.

The rearrangement uses TRBV29-1 and TRBJ2-5, with D perhaps TRBD1 or TRBD2 (5 bases each). Trimming cost V 6 bases and J 5 bases, with 19 bases left between them. The length of the CDR3 is 14 residues. The V gene's germline CDR1 is SQVTM and CDR2 ANQGSEA. As DNA, the CDR3 is TGCAGCGTCTCCGTATGGGACGGGGCTGAGACCCAGTACTTC. It codes for CSVSVWDGAETQYF.

This clonotype was counted once. The chain is built from TRBV20-1 and TRBJ2-7; D is undetermined. CDR3 size: 13 residues. The V end was cut by 0 bases, the J end by 6 bases, with 12 bases between. Germline V lookup: CDR1 DFQATT, CDR2 SNEGSKA (reference sequence). CDR3 residues: CSARDFQNGEQYF. The CDR3 nucleotides are TGCAGTGCTAGAGATTTCCAGAATGGCGAGCAGTACTTC.

A few counts support this clonotype. This rearrangement joins TRBV5-1 to TRBJ2-1; TRBD2 matches 11 bases. CDR3 length: 17 amino acids. The germline gives CDR1 SGHRS, CDR2 YFSETQ. V lost 2 bases to trimming and J lost 0 bases; unmatched junction nucleotides: 4. CDR3 bases: TGCGCCAGCAGCTTCGGACTAGCGGGCATCTCCTACAATGAGCAGTTCTTC. Translating gives CASSFGLAGISYNEQFF.

The V gene is TRBV29-1, the J gene TRBJ2-2, with no clear D. Trimming stripped 7 bases from V and 2 bases from J, with 14 bases between. Germline CDR1 and CDR2: SQVTM and ANQGSEA. The CDR3 has 14 residues. CDR3 nucleotide sequence: TGCAGCGCTGCCCTCCTACTTAACACCGGGGAGCTGTTTTTT. Translated, it gives CSAALLLNTGELFF.

This chain connects TRBV12-3 or TRBV12-4 to TRBJ2-7; TRBD2 might be the D (6 bases). V shed 5 bases and J shed 2 bases, with 13 bases lying between them. This CDR3 spans 14 amino acids. This CDR3 reads CASSGGTGPYEQYF. DNA of the CDR3: TGTGCCAGCAGTGGGGGGACCGGGCCCTACGAGCAGTACTTC.

The V gene is TRBV4-2, the J gene TRBJ2-2; 8 bases align to TRBD2. The CDR3 spans 16 residues. Trimming cost V 1 base and J 2 bases; bases outside gene matches: 3. The germline CDR1 and CDR2 sequences are LGHNA and YNFKEQ. CDR3 amino acids: CASSQGRGANTGELFF. As DNA, the CDR3 is TGTGCCAGCAGCCAAGGGCGGGGGGCCAACACCGGGGAGCTGTTTTTT.

This clonotype was seen only a few times. The chain is built from TRBV28 and TRBJ2-7; 7 bases are a match to TRBD1. From germline, CDR1 is MDHEN and CDR2 SYDVKM. The CDR3 spans 15 residues. The V gene end was trimmed by 3 bases and the J gene end by 0 bases; junction bases not matched to a gene: 5. The CDR3 sequence is CASSFLTGPSYEQYF. CDR3 coding DNA: TGTGCCAGCAGTTTCCTGACAGGGCCCTCCTACGAGCAGTACTTC.

The CDR3 nucleotides are TGTGCCAGTAGTCGGCCGCCGAGAAGCAATCAGCCCCAGCATTTT. Amino acids: CASSRPPRSNQPQHF. The chain couples TRBV19 to TRBJ1-5; D not certain. V lost 5 bases to trimming and J lost 1 base, with 12 bases between them. The CDR3 consists of 15 residues. The V gene's germline CDR1 is LNHDA and CDR2 SQIVND (reference sequence).

This clonotype turned up a few times. V gene TRBV7-8 combines with J gene TRBJ2-5; 10 bases match TRBD1. Germline CDR1 reads SGHVS; CDR2 reads FQNEAQ. The V and J ends lost 4 bases and 5 bases, in that order; junction bases with no gene match: 10. The CDR3 has 16 residues. Written as DNA, the CDR3 is TGTGCCAGCAGCTCAACCGGGACAGGGGCCCGGGAGACCCAGTACTTC. Its protein is CASSSTGTGARETQYF.

The sample holds one count of this clonotype. Just one base apart from a much larger clone, this may be a read error. This chain links TRBV7-6 with TRBJ1-1; D is unclear. This CDR3 contains 14 residues. The V and J ends lost 1 base and 1 base respectively, with 7 bases between them. Germline V CDR1 and CDR2: SGHVS, FNYEAQ. CDR3 loop: CASSLGKGNTEAFF. The CDR3 coding sequence is TGTGCCAGCAGCTTAGGAAAGGGGAACACTGAAGCTTTCTTT.

This clonotype has a handful of counts. The rearrangement links TRBV10-3 to TRBJ1-1; a weak D match, TRBD1 (6 bases). V was clipped by 6 bases and J by 1 base, with 9 bases between them. This CDR3 spans 13 amino acids. In germline, CDR1 is ENHRY, CDR2 SYGVKD. The CDR3 sequence: CAISTDRNTEAFF. The CDR3 region has the DNA TGTGCCATCAGCACGGACAGGAACACTGAAGCTTTCTTT.